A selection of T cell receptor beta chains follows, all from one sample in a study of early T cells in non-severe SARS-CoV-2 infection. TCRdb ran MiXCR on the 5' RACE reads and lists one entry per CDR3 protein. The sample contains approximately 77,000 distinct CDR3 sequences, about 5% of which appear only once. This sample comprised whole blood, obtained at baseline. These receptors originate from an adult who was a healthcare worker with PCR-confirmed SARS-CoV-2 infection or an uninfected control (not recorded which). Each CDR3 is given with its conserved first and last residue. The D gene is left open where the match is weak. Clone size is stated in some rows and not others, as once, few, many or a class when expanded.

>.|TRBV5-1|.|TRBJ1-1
TGCGCCAGCAGCCCTGACGTGGGGTCCCGCCGGGCTTTCTTT
CASSPDVGSRRAFF
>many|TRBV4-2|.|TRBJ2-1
TGTGCCAGCAGCCAAGTGGAGGGGGCCGGGAACAATGAGCAGTTCTTC
CASSQVEGAGNNEQFF
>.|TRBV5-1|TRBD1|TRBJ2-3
TGCGCCAGCAGCGAGGGGACAGGCGCACGGGATACGCAGTATTTT
CASSEGTGARDTQYF
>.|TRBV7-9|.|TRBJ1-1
TGTGCCAGCAGCTTATCCCAGGAAGCTTTCTTT
CASSLSQEAFF
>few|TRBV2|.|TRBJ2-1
TGTGCCAGCCGGCCGGGAAGCTCCTACAATGAGCAGTTCTTC
CASRPGSSYNEQFF
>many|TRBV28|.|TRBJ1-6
TGTGCCAGCAATACGGACAGCGCCTTTGTTTCACCCCTCCACTTT
CASNTDSAFVSPLHF
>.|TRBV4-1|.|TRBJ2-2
TGCGCCAGCAGCCAAGGGTACCGGGGCCCGGAAGGCGCCGGGGAGCTGTTTTTT
CASSQGYRGPEGAGELFF
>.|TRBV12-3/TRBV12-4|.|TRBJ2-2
TGTGCCAGCAGTCGGGCCCTTGCGGGGAACACCGGGGAGCTGTTTTTT
CASSRALAGNTGELFF
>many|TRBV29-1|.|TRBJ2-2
TGCGGGGGTTCGGGACTCCGATACACCGGGGAGCTGTTTTTT
CGGSGLRYTGELFF
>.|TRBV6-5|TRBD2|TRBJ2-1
TGTGCCAGCAGTTATCTGGGGGGAACGGGACTAGCGGCCTACGTACCGTACAATGAGCAGTTCTTC
CASSYLGGTGLAAYVPYNEQFF
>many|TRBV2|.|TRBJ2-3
TGTGCCAGCAGTGGGGGCATTGGCGTCGGGGCAGATACGCAGTATTTT
CASSGGIGVGADTQYF
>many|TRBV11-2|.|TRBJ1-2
TGTGCCAGCAGAACCGGGACCACCTATGGCTACACCTTC
CASRTGTTYGYTF
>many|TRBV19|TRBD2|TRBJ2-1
TGTGCCAGTACCCAGGGGACTAGCGGGGCGGGGGAGCAGTTCTTC
CASTQGTSGAGEQFF
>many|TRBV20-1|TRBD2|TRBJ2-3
TGCAGTGCTAGTACCTCTAGCGGGAGATCTGTAGATACGCAGTATTTT
CSASTSSGRSVDTQYF
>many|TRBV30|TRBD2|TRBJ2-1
TGTGCCTGGAGTGGACTAGCGGGAGGCCCTCTTAGCTACAATGAGCAGTTCTTC
CAWSGLAGGPLSYNEQFF
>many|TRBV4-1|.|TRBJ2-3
TGCGCCAGCAGCTCCCCCGGTCTGAGAGCGGGCCCCACAGATACGCAGTATTTT
CASSSPGLRAGPTDTQYF
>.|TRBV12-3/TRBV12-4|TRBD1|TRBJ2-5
TGTGCCAGCAGTTCCCAGGGGGCGGCACAAGAGACCCAGTACTTC
CASSSQGAAQETQYF
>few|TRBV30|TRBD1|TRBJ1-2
TGTGCCTGGAGTGTACAGACAGGGGGCTACACCTTC
CAWSVQTGGYTF
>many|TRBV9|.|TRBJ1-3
TGTGCCAGCAGGGACGAGGGGTCCGGAAACACCATATATTTT
CASRDEGSGNTIYF
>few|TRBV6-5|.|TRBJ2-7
TGTGCCAGCACTCCCCTCGGGACCCAATCTACTACCGAGCAGTACTTC
CASTPLGTQSTTEQYF
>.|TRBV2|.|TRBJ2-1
TGTGCCAGCAGTGTTGCGGCGGCCTACAATGAGCAGTTCTTC
CASSVAAAYNEQFF
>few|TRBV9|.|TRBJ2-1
TGTGCCAGCAGCGTCGACGGGGGAAATGAGCAGTTCTTC
CASSVDGGNEQFF
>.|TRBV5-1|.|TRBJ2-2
TGCGCCAGCAGCGTGACAGGACCAAACACCGGGGAGCTGTTTTTT
CASSVTGPNTGELFF
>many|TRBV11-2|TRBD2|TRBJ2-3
TGTGCCAGCAGCTTTAGCGGGAGGATGGGCGCAGATACGCAGTATTTT
CASSFSGRMGADTQYF
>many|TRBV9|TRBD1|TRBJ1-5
TGTGCCAGCAGCGCTCAAGCAGGGGGCGGTCAGCCCCAGCATTTT
CASSAQAGGGQPQHF
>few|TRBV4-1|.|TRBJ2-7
TGCGCCAGCAGCCAAACTAACGTCTTAACCCACTACGAGCAGTACTTC
CASSQTNVLTHYEQYF
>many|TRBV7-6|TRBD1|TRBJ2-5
TGTGCCAGCAGCTTATTGGGACAGCAAGAGACCCAGTACTTC
CASSLLGQQETQYF
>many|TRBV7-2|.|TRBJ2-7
TGTGCCAGCAGCCGCCGCGACGCCCCGAGGGAGGCCTACGAGCAGTACTTC
CASSRRDAPREAYEQYF
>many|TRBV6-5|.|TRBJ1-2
TGTGCCAGCAGTTACTCGAAGCCCGGGATCTCAGTGGACACCTTC
CASSYSKPGISVDTF
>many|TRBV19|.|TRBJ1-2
TGTGCCAGTAGTTATACGGCGCCCTATGGCTACACCTTC
CASSYTAPYGYTF
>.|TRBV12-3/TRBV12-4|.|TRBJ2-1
TGTGCCAGCAGTTTTTCGGGATTGAATGAGCAGTTCTTC
CASSFSGLNEQFF
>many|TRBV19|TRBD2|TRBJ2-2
TGTGCCAGTAGTCCCCGGGGACTAGCGGGCACGAACACCGGGGAGCTGTTTTTT
CASSPRGLAGTNTGELFF
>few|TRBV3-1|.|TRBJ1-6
TGTGCCAGCAGCCAAGAAGGTCTCCGGCCCCTCCACTTT
CASSQEGLRPLHF
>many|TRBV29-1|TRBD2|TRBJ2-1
TGCAGCGTTATCCGGGGTAGCGGGGGACTCTACAATGAGCAGTTCTTC
CSVIRGSGGLYNEQFF
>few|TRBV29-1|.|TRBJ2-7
TGCAGCGTTGAAGGGCCCGCTGACGAGCAGTACTTC
CSVEGPADEQYF
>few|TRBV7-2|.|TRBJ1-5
TGTGCCAGCAGCTTAGGTGCAAATCAGCCCCAGCATTTT
CASSLGANQPQHF
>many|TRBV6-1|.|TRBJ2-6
TGTGCCAGGAGCTCTGGGGCCAACGTCCTGACTTTC
CARSSGANVLTF
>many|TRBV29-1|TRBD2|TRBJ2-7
TGCAGCGTTGTAGGACTAGCGGGGGCCTACGAGCAGTACTTC
CSVVGLAGAYEQYF
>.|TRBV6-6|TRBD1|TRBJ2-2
TGTGCCAGCAGCTGGGACAGGGCAAACACCGGGGAGCTGTTTTTT
CASSWDRANTGELFF
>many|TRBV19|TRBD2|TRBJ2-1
TGTGCCAGTAGGACTAGCGGGAGGGAGGGCTACTACAATGAGCAGTTCTTC
CASRTSGREGYYNEQFF
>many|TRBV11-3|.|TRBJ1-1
TGTGCCAGCAGCTTACAACGAACTGAGAACAGCCTGGAGAACACTGAAGCTTTCTTT
CASSLQRTENSLENTEAFF
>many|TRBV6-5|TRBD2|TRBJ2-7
TGTGCCAGCAGTTACTCGACTAAGGGACTAGCGGGCTACGAGCAGTACTTC
CASSYSTKGLAGYEQYF
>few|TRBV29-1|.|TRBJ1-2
TGCAGCGGGGAGGGGACACCTTATGGCTACACCTTC
CSGEGTPYGYTF
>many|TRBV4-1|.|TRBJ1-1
TGCGCCAGCAGCCATCCTCCGAGGGGAACCCGTGAAGCTTTCTTT
CASSHPPRGTREAFF
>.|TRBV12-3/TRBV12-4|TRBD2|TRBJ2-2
TGTGCCAGCAGTTTTGGCGGCGGGAGCACCGGGGAGCTGTTTTTT
CASSFGGGSTGELFF
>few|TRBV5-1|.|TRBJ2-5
TGCGCCAGCAGGTATTCGGAGACCCAGTACTTC
CASRYSETQYF
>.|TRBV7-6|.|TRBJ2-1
TGTGCCAGCAGCTTCCGGGTCAGTGAGCAGTTCTTC
CASSFRVSEQFF
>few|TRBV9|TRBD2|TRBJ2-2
TGTGCCAGCAGCGTCGGAATAGCGGGAGGATTACTGTTTTTT
CASSVGIAGGLLFF
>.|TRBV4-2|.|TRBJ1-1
TGTGCCAGCAGCCAAGATCATAGGGTGAACACTGAAGCTTTCTTT
CASSQDHRVNTEAFF
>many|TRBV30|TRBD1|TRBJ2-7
TGTGCCTGGAGCTCCGGGACAGGGGCCGAGCAGTACTTC
CAWSSGTGAEQYF
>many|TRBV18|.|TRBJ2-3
TGTGCCAGCTCCTCGTTACGGACGGGCACAGATACGCAGTATTTT
CASSSLRTGTDTQYF
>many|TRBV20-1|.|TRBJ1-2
TGCAGTGCTAGAGATCCCTGGACAGACTCCCACTATGGCTACACCTTC
CSARDPWTDSHYGYTF
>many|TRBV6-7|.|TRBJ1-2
TGTGCCACCACGCCGGCCTATGGCTACACCTTC
CATTPAYGYTF
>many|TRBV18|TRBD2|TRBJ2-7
TGTGCCAGCTCCCCCGGGACTAGCGGGAGGAGGGCCGAGCAGTACTTC
CASSPGTSGRRAEQYF
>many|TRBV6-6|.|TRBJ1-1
TGTGCCACCGCCCGGCTGAACACTGAAGCTTTCTTT
CATARLNTEAFF
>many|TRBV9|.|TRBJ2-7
TGTGCCAGCAGCGAGGGCGCCACCTACGAGCAGTACTTC
CASSEGATYEQYF
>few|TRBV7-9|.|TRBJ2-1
TGTGCCGTTGCTGTGCCGGGTAACTCCTACAATGAGCAGTTCTTC
CAVAVPGNSYNEQFF
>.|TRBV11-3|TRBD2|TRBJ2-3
TGTGCCAGCAGCTTAGGAAGCGGGACCCCAGATACGCAGTATTTT
CASSLGSGTPDTQYF
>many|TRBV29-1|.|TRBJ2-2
TGCAGCGCCGGACCCTTTGGCGCCGCCGGGGAGCTGTTTTTT
CSAGPFGAAGELFF